The 5 T cell receptor beta chains given below trace back to one sample, sequenced in a study of cytomegalovirus exposure and HLA in healthy donors. PCR used 60 Vbeta primers and 13 Jbeta primers. Some clones are missing from TCRdb's copy, which holds only in-frame ones; the method was immunoSEQ multiplex PCR. The sample yields more than 90,000 clones, around three quarters seen once. What was sequenced was PBMCs. These receptors were taken from a man between 25 and 39 years old in good health and CMV-seronegative.

The chain carries TRBV14 and TRBJ1-2; D unclear. Germline V gene data show CDR1 as SGHDN and CDR2 as FVKESK. The V end was cut by 0 bases, the J end by 2 bases, with 13 bases between. This CDR3 has 16 amino acids. This chain's CDR3 is CASSQDWPGRNYGYTF. The DNA for the CDR3 is TGTGCCAGCAGCCAAGATTGGCCCGGGAGAAACTATGGCTACACCTTC.

The chain has TRBV7-6 and TRBJ2-5, with 7 bases identical to TRBD1. The germline V gene has CDR1 SGHVS and CDR2 FNYEAQ. The CDR3 totals 15 residues. V shed 4 bases and J 4 bases; nucleotides not matched to a gene: 9. CDR3 sequence reads: CASSYSQGKGETQYF. The CDR3 nucleotides are TGTGCCAGCAGCTATTCACAGGGGAAGGGAGAGACCCAGTACTTC.

V usage is TRBV5-4 and J usage is TRBJ2-5, with 7 bases matching TRBD1. Near its end, the DNA agrees better with TRBJ2-7, so the J call may be wrong. The CDR3 loop spans 13 amino acids. In germline, CDR1 is SGHNT, CDR2 YYREEE (reference sequence). CDR3 bases: TGTGCCAGCAGCTTGAACAGGGGTTCCGAGCAGTACTTC. As protein: CASSLNRGSEQYF.

The chain links TRBV18 to TRBJ2-7; D is possibly TRBD1 (6 bases). This CDR3 has 15 amino acids. V dropped 3 bases and J dropped 3 bases, with 15 bases sitting between them. Germline-derived CDR1 and CDR2 are KGHSH and LQKENI. CDR3 in DNA: TGTGCCAGCTCACCGAACAGGGAAAGTTTCTACGAGCAGTACTTC. Encoded protein: CASSPNRESFYEQYF.

This sequence joins TRBV19 and TRBJ2-2; a possible D gene is TRBD1 (6 bases). CDR3 length: 14 residues. V lost 7 bases to trimming and J lost 5 bases, with 14 bases between them. Germline CDR1 and CDR2: LNHDA and SQIVND (reference sequence). In DNA, the CDR3 is TGTGCCAGTACCCAATACAGGGTGACCGGGGAGCTGTTTTTT. As protein: CASTQYRVTGELFF.